This entry lists 9 T cell receptor beta chains sequenced from one sample in a study of T cell responses to AZD1222 COVID-19 vaccine. TCRdb's table, derived via immunoSEQ multiplex PCR, lists solely in-frame clones and lacks some. Of over 85,000 clones listed, around nine tenths are singletons. The sample was peripheral blood, taken on day 0 of AZD1222 vaccination. These receptors all come from an adult in good health.

J is TRBJ2-3 and V is TRBV19, with D unresolved. Per germline, CDR1 LNHDA and CDR2 SQIVND (reference sequence). The V end lost 6 bases, the J end lost 2 bases, and 9 bases lay between the germline ends. There are 13 residues in the CDR3. CDR3 amino acids: CASRLSATDTQYF. CDR3 nucleotides: TGTGCCAGTAGGTTGTCGGCCACAGATACGCAGTATTTT.

The chain combines TRBV18 with TRBJ2-1; D perhaps matches TRBD1 (5 bases). Per the germline V gene, CDR1 is KGHSH and CDR2 is LQKENI. The germline V and J ends were trimmed by 5 bases and 5 bases, with 10 bases remaining between them. CDR3 length equals 13 residues. The CDR3 loop is CASSTTGNNEQFF. CDR3 nucleotide sequence: TGTGCCAGCTCAACTACAGGCAACAATGAGCAGTTCTTC.

The chain is built from TRBV7-3 and TRBJ1-6; 7 bases fit TRBD1. J lost 8 bases, V lost 1 base, and 5 bases had no gene match. Germline CDR1 reads SGHTA; CDR2 reads FQGTGA. The length of the CDR3 is 15 residues. In DNA, the CDR3 is TGTGCCAGCAGCTTAATGTCAGGGGGTGATTCACCCCTCCACTTT. Encoded protein: CASSLMSGGDSPLHF.

The chain uses TRBV19 and TRBJ1-1, with D perhaps TRBD1 (5 bases). The CDR3 has 13 amino acids. V was trimmed by 9 bases and J by 6 bases, leaving 17 bases between them. The germline V gene encodes CDR1 LNHDA and CDR2 SQIVND (reference sequence). CDR3 protein: CASIGVGLAEAFF. The CDR3 coding sequence is TGTGCCAGCATAGGGGTAGGGCTCGCTGAAGCTTTCTTT.

This chain uses TRBV4-1 with TRBJ2-3, with D hard to call. The CDR3 runs 14 residues. In germline, CDR1 is MGHRA, CDR2 YSYEKL. Trimming left V 9 bases short and J 4 bases short, with 17 bases between. In nucleotides, the CDR3 is TGCGCCAGTTCCACTACCCAGTTCCCAGATACGCAGTATTTT. Its protein is CASSTTQFPDTQYF.

The count of this clone is one. The chain employs TRBV6-6 and TRBJ1-5; 9 bases align to TRBD1. CDR3 length equals 14 residues. Germline V gene lookup returns CDR1 MNHNY and CDR2 SVGAGI (reference sequence). V shed 5 bases, J shed 6 bases, and the junction held 5 bases outside the gene matches. The CDR3 spells CASSLRQGGQPQHF. The CDR3 DNA follows: TGTGCCAGCAGTCTGAGACAGGGGGGTCAGCCCCAGCATTTT.

This sequence joins TRBV24-1 and TRBJ1-2; TRBD1 might be the D (5 bases). Between the trimmed V and J ends, which lost 6 bases and 8 bases, there was a span of 12 bases. This CDR3 is 12 amino acids long. Germline V gives CDR1 KGHDR, CDR2 SFDVKD. The CDR3 DNA reads TGTGCCACCAGTCCGCGGGGGGACGGCTACACCTTC. Protein product: CATSPRGDGYTF.

The chain combines TRBV5-6 with TRBJ1-4, with TRBD1 identical over 8 bases. V shed 4 bases, J shed 2 bases, and the junction held 4 bases outside the gene matches. Germline CDR1 SGHDT, CDR2 YYEEEE. The CDR3 loop spans 15 amino acids. The CDR3 bases are TGTGCCAGCAGCGCAAACAGGGGGACTAATGAAAAACTGTTTTTT. This encodes CASSANRGTNEKLFF. Full variable domain (remainder filled in from reference TRBV5-6 and TRBJ1-4): DAGVTQSPTHLIKTRGQQVTLRCSPKSGHDTVSWYQQALGQGPQFIFQYYEEEERQRGNFPDRFSGHQFPNYSSELNVNALLLGDSALYLCASSANRGTNEKLFFGSGTQLSVL.

The J gene is TRBJ2-3, the V gene TRBV7-9; TRBD2 might be the D (5 bases). Trimming removed 9 bases from V and 1 base from J, with 14 bases in between. CDR1 SEHNR and CDR2 FQNEAQ come from the germline V gene (reference sequence). CDR3 length: 14 residues. The CDR3 DNA follows: TGTGCCAGTTTATCATCCGGGGGCACAGATACGCAGTATTTT. Protein: CASLSSGGTDTQYF.